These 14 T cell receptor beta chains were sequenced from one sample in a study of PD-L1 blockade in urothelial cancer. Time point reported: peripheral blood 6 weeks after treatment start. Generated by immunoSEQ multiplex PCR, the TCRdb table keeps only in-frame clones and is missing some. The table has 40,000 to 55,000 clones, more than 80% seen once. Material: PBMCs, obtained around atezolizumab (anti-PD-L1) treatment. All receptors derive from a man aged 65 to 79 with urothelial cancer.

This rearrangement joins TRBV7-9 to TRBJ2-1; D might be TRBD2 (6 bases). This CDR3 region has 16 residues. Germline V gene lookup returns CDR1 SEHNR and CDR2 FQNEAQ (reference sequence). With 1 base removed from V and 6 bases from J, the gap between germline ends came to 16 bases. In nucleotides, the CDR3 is TGTGCCAGCAGCTTAGTAGACGGGAGACGGGCCAATGAGCAGTTCTTC. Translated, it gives CASSLVDGRRANEQFF.

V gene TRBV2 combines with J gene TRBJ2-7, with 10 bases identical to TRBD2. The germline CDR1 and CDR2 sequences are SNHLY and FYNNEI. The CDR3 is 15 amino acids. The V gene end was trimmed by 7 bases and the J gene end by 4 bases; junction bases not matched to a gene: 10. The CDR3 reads CASKEREGLRYEQYF. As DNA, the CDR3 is TGTGCCAGCAAGGAGCGGGAGGGCCTAAGATACGAGCAGTACTTC. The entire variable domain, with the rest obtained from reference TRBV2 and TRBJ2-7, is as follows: EPEVTQTPSHQVTQMGQEVILRCVPISNHLYFYWYRQILGQKVEFLVSFYNNEISEKSEIFDDQFSVERPDGSNFTLKIRSTKLEDSAMYFCASKEREGLRYEQYFGPGTRLTVT.

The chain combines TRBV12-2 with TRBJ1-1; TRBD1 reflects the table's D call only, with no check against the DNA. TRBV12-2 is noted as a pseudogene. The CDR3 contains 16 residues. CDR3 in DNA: TGTGCAAGTCGCTTAGTAAACAGGGCAAATTTCACTGAAGCTTTCTTT. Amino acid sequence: CASRLVNRANFTEAFF.

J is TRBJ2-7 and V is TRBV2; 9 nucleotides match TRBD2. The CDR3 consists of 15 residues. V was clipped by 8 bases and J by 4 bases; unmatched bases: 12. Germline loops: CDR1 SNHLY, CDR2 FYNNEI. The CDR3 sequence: CASSERGLAGYEQYF. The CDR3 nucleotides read TGTGCCAGCTCCGAGCGGGGACTAGCTGGTTACGAGCAGTACTTC.

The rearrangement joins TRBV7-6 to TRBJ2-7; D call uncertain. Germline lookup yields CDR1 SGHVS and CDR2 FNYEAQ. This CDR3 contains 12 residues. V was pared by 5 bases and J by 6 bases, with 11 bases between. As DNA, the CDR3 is TGTGCCAGCAGCCAAACTCCGAGCGAGCAGTACTTC. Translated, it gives CASSQTPSEQYF.

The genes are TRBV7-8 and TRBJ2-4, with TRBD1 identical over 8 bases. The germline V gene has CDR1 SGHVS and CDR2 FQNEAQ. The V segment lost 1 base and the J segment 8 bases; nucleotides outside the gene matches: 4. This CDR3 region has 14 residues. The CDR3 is CASSLGDRWDIQYF. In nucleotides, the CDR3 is TGTGCCAGCAGCTTAGGGGACAGGTGGGACATTCAGTACTTC.

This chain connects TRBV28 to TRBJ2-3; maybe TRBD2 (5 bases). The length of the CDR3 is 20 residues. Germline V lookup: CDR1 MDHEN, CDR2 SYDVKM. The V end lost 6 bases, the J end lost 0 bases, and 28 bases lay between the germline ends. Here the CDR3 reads CASSYPSRGPSTGSTDTQYF. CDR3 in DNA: TGTGCCAGCAGCTACCCTTCCCGAGGGCCTAGTACGGGTAGCACAGATACGCAGTATTTT.

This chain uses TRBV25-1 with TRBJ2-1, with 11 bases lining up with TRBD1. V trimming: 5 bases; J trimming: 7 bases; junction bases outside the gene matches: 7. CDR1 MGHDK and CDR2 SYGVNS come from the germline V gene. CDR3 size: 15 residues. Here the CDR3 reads CASSLAGTGGNEQFF. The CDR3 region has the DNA TGTGCCAGCAGTCTGGCCGGGACAGGGGGTAATGAGCAGTTCTTC.

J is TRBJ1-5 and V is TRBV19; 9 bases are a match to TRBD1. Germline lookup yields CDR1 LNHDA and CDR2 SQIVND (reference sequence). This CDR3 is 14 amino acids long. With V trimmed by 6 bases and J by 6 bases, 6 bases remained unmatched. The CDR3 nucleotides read TGTGCCAGTAGGCGGGACAGGGAGGGTCAGCCCCAGCATTTT. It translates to CASRRDREGQPQHF.

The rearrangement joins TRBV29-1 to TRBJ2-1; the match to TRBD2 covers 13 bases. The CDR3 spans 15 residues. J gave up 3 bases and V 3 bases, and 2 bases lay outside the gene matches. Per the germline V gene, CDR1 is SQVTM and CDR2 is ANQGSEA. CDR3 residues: CSVETSGRYYNEQFF. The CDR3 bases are TGCAGCGTTGAGACTAGCGGGAGGTACTACAATGAGCAGTTCTTC.

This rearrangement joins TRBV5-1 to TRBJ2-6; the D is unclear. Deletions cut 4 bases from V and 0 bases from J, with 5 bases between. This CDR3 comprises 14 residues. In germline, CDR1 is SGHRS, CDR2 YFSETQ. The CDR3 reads CASSSNSGANVLTF. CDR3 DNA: TGCGCCAGCAGCAGCAACTCTGGGGCCAACGTCCTGACTTTC. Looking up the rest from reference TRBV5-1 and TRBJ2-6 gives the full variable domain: KAGVTQTPRYLIKTRGQQVTLSCSPISGHRSVSWYQQTPGQGLQFLFEYFSETQRNKGNFPGRFSGRQFSNSRSEMNVSTLELGDSALYLCASSSNSGANVLTFGAGSRLTVL.

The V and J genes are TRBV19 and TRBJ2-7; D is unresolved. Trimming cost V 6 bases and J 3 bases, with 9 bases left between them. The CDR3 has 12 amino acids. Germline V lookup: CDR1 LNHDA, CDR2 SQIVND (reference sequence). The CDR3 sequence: CASSLVDYEQYF. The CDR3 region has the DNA TGTGCCAGTAGCTTAGTAGACTACGAGCAGTACTTC.

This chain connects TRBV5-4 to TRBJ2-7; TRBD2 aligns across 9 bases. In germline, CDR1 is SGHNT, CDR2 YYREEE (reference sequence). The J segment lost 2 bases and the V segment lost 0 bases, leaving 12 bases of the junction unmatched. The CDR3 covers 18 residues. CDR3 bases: TGTGCCAGCAGCTTGGGAGGCTCGGGGGCGGGAGGGCCCTACGAGCAGTACTTC. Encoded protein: CASSLGGSGAGGPYEQYF.

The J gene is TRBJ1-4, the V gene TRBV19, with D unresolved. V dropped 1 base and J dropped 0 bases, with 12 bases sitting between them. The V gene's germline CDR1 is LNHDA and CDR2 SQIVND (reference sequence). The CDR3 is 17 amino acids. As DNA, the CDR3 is TGTGCCAGTAGTATAGGAGGAGGGCCGGCAACTAATGAAAAACTGTTTTTT. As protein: CASSIGGGPATNEKLFF.